The sample holds one count of the clone carrying this T cell receptor (beta chain). The antigen is undetermined. Germline V lookup: CDR1 SGHVS, CDR2 FQNEAQ. Trimming took off 4 bases at V and 6 bases at J, with 13 bases between the two ends. This CDR3 comprises 14 residues. The data derive from a study of T cell responses to AZD1222 COVID-19 vaccine. Sequenced by immunoSEQ multiplex PCR; TCRdb stores in-frame clones only, minus some. This table holds about 94,000 clones, approximately 81% found once. General observations from the study: Clonal diversity was possibly underestimated, and the donors were mostly white British, with more females. Seropositive AZD1222 recipients at baseline numbered only five or six. With dominance at 160-218 and 743-854, vaccine-associated CD4 TCRs spanned spike. Among spike-specific TCRs, nearly half reportedly target unmutated variant regions.

The chain recombines TRBV7-8 with TRBJ2-1; D possibly corresponds to TRBD2 (6 bases). The source was peripheral blood, collected 28 days after the second AZD1222 dose. The clonotype comes from an adult who received the AZD1222 COVID-19 vaccine. The CDR3 coding sequence is TGTGCCAGCAGCTCCTCGGGGGATTTCAATGAGCAGTTCTTC. This translates into CASSSSGDFNEQFF.